The clone carrying this T cell receptor (beta chain) turned up a few times. Authors' processing steps: By means of reference gene primer amplification, nucleated cell counts were estimated. Here immunoSEQ multiplex PCR was the method, and the copy in TCRdb shows in-frame clones only, minus some. V and J calls and clone size follow that table, whereas D and trimming were derived from the DNA. Among some 150,000 clones, 80% were seen once, and the ten largest hold 13%. The data originate from a study of blood T cell repertoires in COVID-19. Study in general: Both acute and convalescent COVID-19 samples were obtained from the United States, Italy and Spain. PBMCs, B-cell-depleted T cells, or T cells provided the cDNA or gDNA that made up the material.

After removal of 6 bases from V and 8 bases from J, the junction contained 11 bases not matched to a gene. The V gene's germline CDR1 is MNHEY and CDR2 SMNVEV (reference sequence). The CDR3 is made up of 15 amino acids. The sample was peripheral blood. The chain couples TRBV27 to TRBJ1-4; 8 bases align to TRBD1. This TCR came from a man aged 60 to 69 with active or convalescent COVID-19. CDR3 region: CASRGPTGDREKLFF. Written as DNA, the CDR3 is TGTGCCAGCAGGGGCCCGACAGGGGATCGGGAAAAACTGTTTTTT.